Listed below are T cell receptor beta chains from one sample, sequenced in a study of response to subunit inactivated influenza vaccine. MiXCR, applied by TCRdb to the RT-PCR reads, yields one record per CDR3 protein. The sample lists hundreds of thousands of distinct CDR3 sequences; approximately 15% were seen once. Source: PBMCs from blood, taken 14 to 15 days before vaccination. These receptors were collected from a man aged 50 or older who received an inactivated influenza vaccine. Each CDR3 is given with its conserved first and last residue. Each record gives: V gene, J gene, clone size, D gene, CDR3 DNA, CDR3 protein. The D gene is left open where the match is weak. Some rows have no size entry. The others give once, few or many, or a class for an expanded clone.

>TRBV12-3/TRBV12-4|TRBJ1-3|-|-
TGTGCCAGCAGTTTAGTCTCAGGGGCTGGAAACACCATATATTTT
CASSLVSGAGNTIYF
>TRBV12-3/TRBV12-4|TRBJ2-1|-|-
TGTGCCAGCAGTTTATTTGTCACGCCGGGGCATGAGCAGTTCTTC
CASSLFVTPGHEQFF
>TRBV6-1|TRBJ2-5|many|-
TGTGCCAGTGGGGGCTACCAAGAGACCCAGTACTTC
CASGGYQETQYF
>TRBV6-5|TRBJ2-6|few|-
TGTGCCAGCAGTTACGTGGGGGGCTCTGGGGCCAACGTCCTGACTTTC
CASSYVGGSGANVLTF
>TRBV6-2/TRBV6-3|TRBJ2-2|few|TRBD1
TGTGCCAGCAGCCGGACAGGTTACGGGGAGCTGTTTTTT
CASSRTGYGELFF
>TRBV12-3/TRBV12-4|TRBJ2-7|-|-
TGTGCCAGCAGTTTAGGGATCCCCTACGAGCAGTACTTC
CASSLGIPYEQYF
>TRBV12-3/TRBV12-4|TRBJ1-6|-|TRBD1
TGTGCCAGCAGTTTCGGGACAGGTTCACCCCTCCACTTT
CASSFGTGSPLHF
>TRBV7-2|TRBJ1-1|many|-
TGTGCCAGCAGCTTAGAGGGGCTGCGGGGGGCTTTCTTT
CASSLEGLRGAFF
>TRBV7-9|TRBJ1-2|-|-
TGTGCCAGCAGCCGGGGGGGGACGCATGGCTACACCTTC
CASSRGGTHGYTF
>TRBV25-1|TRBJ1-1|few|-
TGTGCCAGCCGACCCTCGGGGGGAGGCACTGAAGCTTTCTTT
CASRPSGGGTEAFF
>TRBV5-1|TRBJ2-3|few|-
TGCGCCAGCAGCTCGGCTCCGGGGGCAGATACGCAGTATTTT
CASSSAPGADTQYF
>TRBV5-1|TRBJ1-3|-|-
TGCGCCAGCAGCAACTCGGGACACCGCGGGCCCTCTGGAAACACCATATATTTT
CASSNSGHRGPSGNTIYF
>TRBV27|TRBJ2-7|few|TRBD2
TGTGCCAGCAGGGGACTAGCGGGGAACTCCTACGAGCAGTACTTC
CASRGLAGNSYEQYF
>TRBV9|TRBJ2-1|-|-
TGTGCCAGCACCTCGGACAATGAGCAGTTCTTC
CASTSDNEQFF
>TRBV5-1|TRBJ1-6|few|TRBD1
TGCGCCAGCAGCTTGGATACAGGGGTTGGTTCACCCCTCCACTTT
CASSLDTGVGSPLHF
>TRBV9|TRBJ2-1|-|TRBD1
TGTGCCAGCAGCGTAGGTGGGCAGGGGGCGGGTAATGAGCAGTTCTTC
CASSVGGQGAGNEQFF
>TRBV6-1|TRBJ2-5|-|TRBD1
TGTGCCAGCAGTGAAGTCCCAGGGGGCAGGGAGACCCAGTACTTC
CASSEVPGGRETQYF
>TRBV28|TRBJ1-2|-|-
TGTGCCAGCAGTCCCCGACAGAATACTAACTATGGCTACACCTTC
CASSPRQNTNYGYTF
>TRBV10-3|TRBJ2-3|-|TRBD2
TGTGCCATCAGTGATACCGGACTAGCGGGAGATACGCAGTATTTT
CAISDTGLAGDTQYF
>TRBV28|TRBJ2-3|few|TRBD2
TGTGCCAGCACCACCTGGGGACTAGCGGGAGGGGGGGAAACAGATACGCAGTATTTT
CASTTWGLAGGGETDTQYF
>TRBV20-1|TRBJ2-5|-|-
TGCAGTGCTAGAGGTAGCACCAAATCGCTCTGGCAAGAGACCCAGTACTTC
CSARGSTKSLWQETQYF
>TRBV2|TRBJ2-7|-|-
TGTGCCAGCAGGCAGGGGCCCTCCTACGAGCAGTACTTC
CASRQGPSYEQYF
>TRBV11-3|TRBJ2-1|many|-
TGTGCCAGCAGCTTAGTGATCGGTGAGCAGTTCTTC
CASSLVIGEQFF
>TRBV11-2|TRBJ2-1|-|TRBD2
TGTGCCAGCAGCGAGGGTCGCGGGAGGGCCCTGTGGAATGAGCAGTTCTTC
CASSEGRGRALWNEQFF
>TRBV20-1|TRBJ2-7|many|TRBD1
TGCAGTGCTAGAGCCCCGACAGGGACCGAGCAGTACTTC
CSARAPTGTEQYF
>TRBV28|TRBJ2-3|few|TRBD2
TGTGCCAGCATCTACGCAGGGGCTAGCGGGAGAGTCAGCACAGATACGCAGTATTTT
CASIYAGASGRVSTDTQYF
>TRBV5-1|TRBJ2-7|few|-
TGCGCCAGCAGCGATCGTGACTCCCACGAGCAGTACTTC
CASSDRDSHEQYF
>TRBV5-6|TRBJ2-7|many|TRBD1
TGTGCCAGCAGCTTGGTAGGGACAGGGGGAAACGAGCAGTACTTC
CASSLVGTGGNEQYF
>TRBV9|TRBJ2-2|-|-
TGTGCCAGCAGCGTAGATATCGGGGGAGTTGACACCGGGGAGCTGTTTTTT
CASSVDIGGVDTGELFF
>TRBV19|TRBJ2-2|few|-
TGTGCCAGTAGTATTATCAGCCCCGGGGAGCTGTTTTTT
CASSIISPGELFF
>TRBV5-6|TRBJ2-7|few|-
TGTGCCAGCAGCCCAGGGGGGACCACCTACGAGCAGTACTTC
CASSPGGTTYEQYF
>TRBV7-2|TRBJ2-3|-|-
TGTGCCAGCAGCTTATGGCGAGATACGCAGTATTTT
CASSLWRDTQYF